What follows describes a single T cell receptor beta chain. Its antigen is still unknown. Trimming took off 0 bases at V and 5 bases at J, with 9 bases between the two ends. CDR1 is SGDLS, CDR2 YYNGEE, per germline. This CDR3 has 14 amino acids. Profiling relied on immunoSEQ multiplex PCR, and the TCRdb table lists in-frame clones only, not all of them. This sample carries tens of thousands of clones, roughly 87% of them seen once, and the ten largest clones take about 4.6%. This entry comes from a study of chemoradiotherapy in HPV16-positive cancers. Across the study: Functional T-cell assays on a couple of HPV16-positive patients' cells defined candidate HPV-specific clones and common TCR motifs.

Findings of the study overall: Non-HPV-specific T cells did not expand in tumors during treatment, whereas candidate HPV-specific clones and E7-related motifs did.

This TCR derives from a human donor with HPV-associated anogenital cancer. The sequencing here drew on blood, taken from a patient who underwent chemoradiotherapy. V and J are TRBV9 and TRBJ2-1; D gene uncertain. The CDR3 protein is CASSVVGRDNEQFF. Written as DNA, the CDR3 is TGTGCCAGCAGCGTAGTGGGCAGAGACAATGAGCAGTTCTTC.